This T cell receptor (beta chain) was sequenced for a study of T cells in Graves' hyperthyroidism and ophthalmopathy. Authors of the study amplified TCR beta CDR3 regions from RNA transcripts. The primer set for the first-round RT-PCR of the TCR CDR3 was HTBI. One entry per CDR3 protein, called by TCRdb with MiXCR from the multiplex PCR reads. The sample holds over 350,000 distinct CDR3 sequences, 18% seen once. A note on this clonotype: A read error may produce the germline difference seen at one junction end.

Sequenced sample: blood. This sequence originates from a man between 18 and 35 years old with Graves' ophthalmopathy.

Here the CDR3 DNA reads TGCAGTGCTAGAGCCGCTACAGGGGGAGGCTATGACTACACCTTC. This codes for CSARAATGGGYDYTF. This rearrangement joins TRBV20-1 to TRBJ1-2; 8 nucleotides match TRBD1. The length of the CDR3 is 15 residues. Looked up from germline, CDR1 is DFQATT and CDR2 is SNEGSKA (reference sequence).